Below, 27 T cell receptor beta chains from the same sample are listed, as sequenced in a study of blood T cell repertoires in COVID-19. Method: immunoSEQ multiplex PCR; TCRdb's copy keeps in-frame clones and lacks some. The sample shows fewer than 30,000 clones, 80% to 90% of them seen only once. The sample comprised peripheral blood. The receptor set was obtained from a man in his 60s with acute or convalescent COVID-19.

V gene TRBV4-2 combines with J gene TRBJ2-1, with 11 bases aligning to TRBD2. The V gene end was trimmed by 0 bases and the J gene end by 4 bases; junction bases not matched to a gene: 8. The germline gives CDR1 LGHNA, CDR2 YNFKEQ. The CDR3 has 18 amino acids. CDR3 nucleotide sequence: TGTGCCAGCAGCCAAGACCCTCTAGCGGGGGGTCCTTACAATGAGCAGTTCTTC. It specifies CASSQDPLAGGPYNEQFF.

V is TRBV29-1 and J is TRBJ1-3; D is possibly TRBD1 (5 bases). Germline V gene lookup returns CDR1 SQVTM and CDR2 ANQGSEA. The CDR3 has 15 residues. V was clipped by 2 bases and J by 5 bases, with 16 bases between them. For the CDR3, the DNA is TGCAGCGTTGAATTCCCAGGGACTGTTAGAAACACCATATATTTT. Protein sequence: CSVEFPGTVRNTIYF.

J is TRBJ1-5 and V is TRBV27, with D tentatively TRBD1 (5 bases). This CDR3 contains 15 residues. Germline V gene data show CDR1 as MNHEY and CDR2 as SMNVEV (reference sequence). Trimming stripped 0 bases from V and 6 bases from J, with 12 bases between. CDR3: CASSLSPPGSQPQHF. In DNA form, the CDR3 reads TGTGCCAGCAGTTTATCCCCCCCAGGGTCTCAGCCCCAGCATTTT.

V usage is TRBV3-1 (or the pseudogene TRBV3-2) and J usage is TRBJ2-1, with 8 bases that match TRBD2. The V segment lost 0 bases and the J segment 7 bases; nucleotides outside the gene matches: 5. CDR3 length: 15 residues. Germline V gives CDR1 LGHDT, CDR2 YNNKEL (reference sequence). CDR3 in DNA: TGTGCCAGCAGCCAAGATCTCGGACTAGCAAATGAGCAGTTCTTC. Translated: CASSQDLGLANEQFF.

J is TRBJ1-1 and V is TRBV6-1; weak D call: TRBD1 (6 bases). Germline CDR1 and CDR2: MNHNS and SASEGT. This CDR3 contains 15 residues. With 3 bases removed from V and 0 bases from J, the gap between germline ends came to 11 bases. The CDR3 DNA is TGTGCCAGCAGTGATGGACAGAAAATGAACACTGAAGCTTTCTTT. This translates into CASSDGQKMNTEAFF.

The chain carries TRBV6-5 and TRBJ2-7; D is perhaps TRBD1 (6 bases). Germline V gene data show CDR1 as MNHEY and CDR2 as SVGAGI. V was trimmed by 6 bases and J by 0 bases, leaving 15 bases between them. The CDR3 totals 15 residues. The CDR3 DNA reads as TGTGCCAGCAGCTCCTTTACAGGGTTCTCCTACGAGCAGTACTTC. Protein: CASSSFTGFSYEQYF.

The V and J genes are TRBV5-1 and TRBJ2-3; 8 nucleotides line up with TRBD1. Germline assignment: CDR1 SGHRS and CDR2 YFSETQ. The CDR3 is made up of 15 amino acids. Trimming at V came to 7 bases and at J to 2 bases, leaving 9 bases not matched to a gene. CDR3 nucleotides: TGCGCCAGCTACCCTCAGGGGGCGAACACAGATACGCAGTATTTT. Its translation: CASYPQGANTDTQYF.

V is TRBV5-1 and J is TRBJ2-3, with 13 bases aligning to TRBD2. After removal of 4 bases from V and 2 bases from J, the junction contained 4 bases not matched to a gene. The CDR3 totals 16 residues. Per the germline V gene, CDR1 is SGHRS and CDR2 is YFSETQ. The CDR3 bases are TGCGCCAGCAGCCGACTAGCGGGGGGTACCACAGATACGCAGTATTTT. Translating it yields CASSRLAGGTTDTQYF.

The chain links TRBV13 to TRBJ2-7; the D gene is possibly TRBD1 (6 bases). Trimming cost V 5 bases and J 5 bases, with 13 bases left between them. CDR1 is PRHDT, CDR2 FYEKMQ, per germline (reference sequence). This CDR3 region has 13 residues. The CDR3 is CASSPGQSHEQYF. The CDR3 DNA reads as TGTGCCAGCAGCCCCGGACAGAGCCACGAGCAGTACTTC.

The genes are TRBV30 and TRBJ2-3, with 10 bases that match TRBD2. The V gene end was trimmed by 0 bases and the J gene end by 2 bases; junction bases not matched to a gene: 17. Per the germline V gene, CDR1 is GTSNPN and CDR2 is SVGIG (reference sequence). The CDR3 is 20 residues long. The CDR3 sequence: CAWSVLLGLAVPSSTDTQYF. CDR3 in DNA: TGTGCCTGGAGTGTACTCTTAGGACTAGCGGTTCCATCCTCCACAGATACGCAGTATTTT.

V is TRBV30 and J is TRBJ2-2, with D possibly matching TRBD1 (5 bases). CDR3 length equals 15 residues. Trimming shortened V by 8 bases and J by 1 base, and 17 bases separated the two germline ends. Germline lookup yields CDR1 GTSNPN and CDR2 SVGIG (reference sequence). CDR3 bases: TGTGCCCGAGGTGGGGCTACGTTGAACACCGGGGAGCTGTTTTTT. Amino acid sequence: CARGGATLNTGELFF.

CDR3 nucleotide sequence: TGTGCCAGTAGTATAGGGGGCTTCTCCTACAATGAGCAGTTCTTC. As protein: CASSIGGFSYNEQFF. The gene calls are TRBV19 and TRBJ2-1, with a possible D match to TRBD1 (5 bases). Germline CDR1 is LNHDA and CDR2 is SQIVND (reference sequence). Trimming took 1 base from V and 0 from J, leaving 7 bases between them. This CDR3 is 15 amino acids long. Full variable domain (missing parts from reference TRBV19 and TRBJ2-1): DGGITQSPKYLFRKEGQNVTLSCEQNLNHDAMYWYRQDPGQGLRLIYYSQIVNDFQKGDIAEGYSVSREKKESFPLTVTSAQKNPTAFYLCASSIGGFSYNEQFFGPGTRLTVL.

This clone occurred once. The chain joins TRBV5-1 to TRBJ1-4, with 7 bases identical to TRBD1. V dropped 1 base and J dropped 6; count of bases not matched to a gene: 6. This CDR3 region has 15 residues. Germline-derived CDR1 and CDR2 are SGHRS and YFSETQ. This chain's CDR3 is CASSLLGQEDEKLFF. The DNA of the CDR3 is TGCGCCAGCAGCTTGTTAGGACAGGAGGATGAAAAACTGTTTTTT.

This sequence joins TRBV11-2 and TRBJ2-1; D is perhaps TRBD2 (5 bases). CDR3 length: 15 residues. Deletions cut 4 bases from V and 8 bases from J, with 18 bases between. The germline gives CDR1 SGHAT, CDR2 FQNNGV. CDR3 amino acids: CASSSALQAGDEQFF. In DNA form, the CDR3 reads TGTGCCAGCAGCTCTGCCCTCCAGGCCGGGGATGAGCAGTTCTTC.

The CDR3, as DNA: TGTGCCAGCAGTTACATGAACAGGGGCAATCAGCCCCAGCATTTT. It encodes CASSYMNRGNQPQHF. The chain has TRBV6-6 and TRBJ1-5, with D possibly matching TRBD1 (6 bases). Trimming pared 2 bases from V and 2 bases from J, leaving 10 bases between. Germline V CDR1 and CDR2: MNHNY, SVGAGI (reference sequence). The CDR3 has 15 amino acids.

This chain connects TRBV3-1 (or the pseudogene TRBV3-2) to TRBJ1-4, with D possibly being TRBD1 (5 bases). CDR3 size: 15 residues. Trimming removed 1 base from V and 5 bases from J, with 11 bases in between. Germline V gene data show CDR1 as LGHDT and CDR2 as YNNKEL (reference sequence). CDR3 sequence reads: CASSQAGGWNEKLFF. CDR3 DNA: TGTGCCAGCAGCCAAGCCGGGGGGTGGAATGAAAAACTGTTTTTT.

This chain connects TRBV14 to TRBJ1-1; D may be TRBD1 (5 bases). V was trimmed by 2 bases and J by 5 bases, leaving 15 bases between them. The CDR3 is 15 amino acids. Germline V lookup: CDR1 SGHDN, CDR2 FVKESK. CDR3 nucleotides: TGTGCCAGCAGCCAATGGGGACCGGGGGGAACTGAAGCTTTCTTT. Translated, it gives CASSQWGPGGTEAFF.

This clone appeared once. This chain connects TRBV15 to TRBJ1-5; no firm D call. Trimming removed 0 bases at V and 4 bases at J, with 4 bases between. The germline V gene encodes CDR1 LNHNV and CDR2 YYDKDF (reference sequence). CDR3 size: 13 residues. The CDR3 sequence is CATSRDPNQPQHF. The DNA for the CDR3 is TGTGCCACCAGCAGAGATCCAAATCAGCCCCAGCATTTT.

The CDR3 sequence: CASSSTGGSNQPQHF. CDR3 bases: TGCGCCAGCAGCTCGACAGGGGGGTCCAATCAGCCCCAGCATTTT. V is TRBV5-1 and J is TRBJ1-5; 9 positions match TRBD1. V lost 3 bases, J lost 3 bases, and 4 bases stayed unmatched. The CDR3 is 15 amino acids. Germline loops: CDR1 SGHRS, CDR2 YFSETQ.

The rearrangement links TRBV10-2 to TRBJ1-3, with D possibly matching TRBD1 (5 bases). V lost 1 base to trimming and J lost 2 bases, with 12 bases between them. The CDR3 runs 16 residues. Germline-derived CDR1 and CDR2 are WSHSY and SAAADI. This chain's CDR3 is CASSEYMTAPGNTIYF. The CDR3, as DNA: TGCGCCAGCAGTGAGTACATGACAGCTCCTGGAAACACCATATATTTT.

The chain joins TRBV11-2 to TRBJ2-1; perhaps TRBD2 as D (5 bases). From germline, CDR1 is SGHAT and CDR2 FQNNGV. The length of the CDR3 is 14 residues. V shed 2 bases and J shed 2 bases, with 7 bases lying between them. The CDR3 reads CASSLRTAYNEQFF. For the CDR3, the DNA is TGTGCCAGCAGCTTACGGACTGCCTACAATGAGCAGTTCTTC.

This rearrangement joins TRBV2 to TRBJ2-5; D might be TRBD2 (6 bases). The V end was cut by 8 bases, the J end by 1 base, with 20 bases between. CDR1 is SNHLY, CDR2 FYNNEI, per germline. The CDR3 is made up of 16 amino acids. CDR3 in amino acids: CASRRRRGAAQETQYF. The CDR3 bases are TGTGCCAGCCGACGTAGGCGGGGTGCTGCCCAAGAGACCCAGTACTTC. Full variable domain (remainder filled in from reference TRBV2 and TRBJ2-5): EPEVTQTPSHQVTQMGQEVILRCVPISNHLYFYWYRQILGQKVEFLVSFYNNEISEKSEIFDDQFSVERPDGSNFTLKIRSTKLEDSAMYFCASRRRRGAAQETQYFGPGTRLLVL.

The genes are TRBV20-1 and TRBJ2-1; 9 nucleotides agree with TRBD2. V was pared by 6 bases and J by 11 bases, with 5 bases of the junction left unmatched. The length of the CDR3 is 11 residues. Per the germline V gene, CDR1 is DFQATT and CDR2 is SNEGSKA (reference sequence). CDR3 in amino acids: CSATLAGQQFF. CDR3 in DNA: TGCAGTGCCACTCTAGCGGGGCAGCAGTTCTTC.

This chain's CDR3 is CASSQGGAGYNEQFF. The CDR3 DNA follows: TGCGCCAGCAGTCAAGGGGGGGCCGGCTACAATGAGCAGTTCTTC. The chain joins TRBV5-1 to TRBJ2-1, with D possibly matching TRBD2 (7 bases). The CDR3 consists of 15 residues. V was shortened by 5 bases and J by 3 bases, with 15 bases between the two germline ends. Germline V gives CDR1 SGHRS, CDR2 YFSETQ.

This clone was recorded a few times. The chain is built from TRBV10-1 and TRBJ1-1; D possibly corresponds to TRBD1 (6 bases). V was pared by 2 bases and J by 0 bases, with 13 bases between. The CDR3 contains 16 residues. Germline V lookup: CDR1 WNHNN, CDR2 SYGVQD (reference sequence). CDR3 in amino acids: CASSERVTGLNTEAFF. CDR3 nucleotides: TGCGCCAGCAGTGAGAGGGTGACAGGACTGAACACTGAAGCTTTCTTT.

This clone has a single count. This rearrangement joins TRBV2 to TRBJ1-2, with 7 bases that match TRBD1. Trimming took 8 bases from V and 4 from J; bases not matched to a gene: 7. This CDR3 contains 13 residues. Germline lookup yields CDR1 SNHLY and CDR2 FYNNEI. The CDR3 nucleotides read TGTGCCAGCTTTCGGGACAGCTCCTATGGCTACACCTTC. Protein: CASFRDSSYGYTF.

The chain recombines TRBV6-5 with TRBJ1-5; 8 positions agree with TRBD1. The CDR3 covers 14 residues. Germline V lookup: CDR1 MNHEY, CDR2 SVGAGI. J was trimmed by 2 bases and V by 5 bases; bases with no gene match: 2. CDR3 residues: CASSQTGGNQPQHF. The CDR3 nucleotides read TGTGCCAGCAGTCAGACAGGGGGCAATCAGCCCCAGCATTTT.